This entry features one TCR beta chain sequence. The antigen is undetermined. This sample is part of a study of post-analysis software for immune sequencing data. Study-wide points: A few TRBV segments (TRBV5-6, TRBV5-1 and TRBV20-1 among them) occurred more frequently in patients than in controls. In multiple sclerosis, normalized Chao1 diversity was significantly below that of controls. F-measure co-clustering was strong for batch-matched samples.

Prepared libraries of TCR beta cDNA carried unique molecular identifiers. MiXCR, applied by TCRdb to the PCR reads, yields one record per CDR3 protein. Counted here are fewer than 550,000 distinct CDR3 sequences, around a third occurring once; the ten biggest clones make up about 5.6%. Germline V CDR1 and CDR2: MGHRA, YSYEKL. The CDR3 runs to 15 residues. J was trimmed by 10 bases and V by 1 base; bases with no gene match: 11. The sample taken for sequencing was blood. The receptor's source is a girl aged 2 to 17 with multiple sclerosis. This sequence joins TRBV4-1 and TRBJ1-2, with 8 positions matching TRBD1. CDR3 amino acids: CASSQAGQGGGLYTF. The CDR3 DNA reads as TGCGCCAGCAGCCAAGCCGGACAGGGCGGGGGCCTCTACACCTTC.